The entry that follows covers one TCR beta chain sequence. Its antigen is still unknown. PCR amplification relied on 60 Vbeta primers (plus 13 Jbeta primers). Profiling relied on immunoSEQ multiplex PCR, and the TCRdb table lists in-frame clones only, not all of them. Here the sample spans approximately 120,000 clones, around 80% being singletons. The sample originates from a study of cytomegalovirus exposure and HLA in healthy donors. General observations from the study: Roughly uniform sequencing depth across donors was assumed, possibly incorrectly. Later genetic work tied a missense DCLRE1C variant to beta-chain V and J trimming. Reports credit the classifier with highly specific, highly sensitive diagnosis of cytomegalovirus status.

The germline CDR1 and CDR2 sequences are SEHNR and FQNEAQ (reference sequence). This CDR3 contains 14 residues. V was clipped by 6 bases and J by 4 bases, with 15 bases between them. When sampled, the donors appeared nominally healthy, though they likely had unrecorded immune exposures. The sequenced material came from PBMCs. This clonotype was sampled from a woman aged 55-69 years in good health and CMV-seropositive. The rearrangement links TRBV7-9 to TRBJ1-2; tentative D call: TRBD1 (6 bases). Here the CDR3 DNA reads TGTGCCAGCAGGAAACAGGGTTCTGGCTATGGCTACACCTTC. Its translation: CASRKQGSGYGYTF.